Each of the 24 T cell receptor beta chains below was sequenced from the same sample in a study of cytomegalovirus exposure and HLA in healthy donors. The PCR contained 60 Vbeta and 13 Jbeta primers. Profiling relied on immunoSEQ multiplex PCR, and the TCRdb table lists in-frame clones only, not all of them. Among approximately 160,000 clones listed, 65% to 80% were seen once. Sample: PBMCs. Receptor source: a woman aged 40 to 50 in good health and CMV-seropositive.

V usage is TRBV7-2 and J usage is TRBJ2-4; TRBD2 matches at 7 bases. Germline CDR1 SGHTA, CDR2 FQGNSA. J lost 0 bases, V lost 1 base, and 6 bases had no gene match. The CDR3 extends over 17 amino acids. This chain's CDR3 is CASSLGHSGSAKNIQYF. In nucleotides, the CDR3 is TGTGCCAGCAGCTTAGGTCATAGCGGGTCAGCCAAAAACATTCAGTACTTC.

J is TRBJ2-5 and V is TRBV5-1, with D perhaps TRBD2 (5 bases). This CDR3 has 15 residues. Germline assignment: CDR1 SGHRS and CDR2 YFSETQ. Trimming pared 4 bases from V and 0 bases from J, leaving 13 bases between. CDR3: CASSASGRHQETQYF. CDR3 sequence (DNA): TGCGCCAGCAGCGCAAGCGGACGCCACCAAGAGACCCAGTACTTC.

The chain couples TRBV11-2 to TRBJ2-7; a possible D gene is TRBD1 (6 bases). This CDR3 has 15 residues. Looked up from germline, CDR1 is SGHAT and CDR2 is FQNNGV. Deletions cut 4 bases from V and 2 bases from J, with 15 bases between. The CDR3, as DNA: TGTGCCAGCAGCTCTGGACAGACTTACACCTACGAGCAGTACTTC. This sequence encodes CASSSGQTYTYEQYF.

The chain has TRBV5-6 and TRBJ2-3, with 7 bases lining up with TRBD1. CDR3 length equals 13 residues. Germline values: CDR1 SGHDT, CDR2 YYEEEE. The V gene end was trimmed by 3 bases and the J gene end by 4 bases; junction bases not matched to a gene: 2. CDR3 loop: CASSSDRPDTQYF. The CDR3 DNA follows: TGTGCCAGCAGCTCGGACAGGCCAGATACGCAGTATTTT.

This clone was seen only once. One junction end disagrees with the germline gene, perhaps due to a read error. This sample also contains other DNA sequences that code for the same CDR3. This chain's CDR3 is CASSQDWRVSAEAFF. CDR3 in DNA: TGCGCCAGCAGTCAAGATTGGCGGGTTTCGGCTGAAGCTTTCTTT. V and J are TRBV4-1 and TRBJ1-1, with D unclear. Per the germline V gene, CDR1 is MGHRA and CDR2 is YSYEKL. CDR3 size: 15 residues.

CDR3 in DNA: TGTGCCAGCGGGACAGGATCAAACACTGAAGCTTTCTTT. Amino acid sequence: CASGTGSNTEAFF. The chain couples TRBV6-5 to TRBJ1-1, with 8 positions matching TRBD1. The J segment lost 2 bases and the V segment lost 8 bases, leaving 4 bases of the junction unmatched. CDR1 and CDR2 (germline): MNHEY, SVGAGI. This CDR3 comprises 13 residues.

The chain has TRBV2 and TRBJ2-3, with TRBD2 identical over 9 bases. V dropped 3 bases and J dropped 5; count of bases not matched to a gene: 6. The CDR3 has 15 residues. Germline CDR1 SNHLY, CDR2 FYNNEI. The CDR3 spells CASSDTRGGRDTQYF. CDR3 nucleotides: TGTGCCAGCAGTGATACGCGGGGGGGAAGAGATACGCAGTATTTT.

V is TRBV19 and J is TRBJ1-6, with unresolved D. CDR1 is LNHDA, CDR2 SQIVND, per germline (reference sequence). The CDR3 runs to 12 residues. V lost 8 bases and J lost 7, with 9 bases in between. CDR3 loop: CASAHSNSPLHF. In DNA form, the CDR3 reads TGTGCCAGTGCCCACAGCAATTCACCCCTCCACTTT.

J is TRBJ2-7 and V is TRBV13; 7 nucleotides agree with TRBD1. The CDR3 length is 15 residues. In germline, CDR1 is PRHDT, CDR2 FYEKMQ (reference sequence). V gave up 4 bases and J gave up 0 bases; unmatched junction bases: 6. The CDR3 DNA sequence: TGTGCCAGCAGCTCCCGGGACAGTAGCTCCTACGAGCAGTACTTC. Protein: CASSSRDSSSYEQYF.

The rearrangement uses TRBV11-2 and TRBJ2-6; TRBD2 matches 7 bases. The junction had 4 bases not matched to a gene; V was cut back by 5 bases and J by 3 bases. The CDR3 has 15 residues. Germline V gene sequence: CDR1 SGHAT, CDR2 FQNNGV. The DNA for the CDR3 is TGTGCCAGCAGCCACTGGGGGGGTGGGGCCAACGTCCTGACTTTC. It codes for CASSHWGGGANVLTF.

V and J are TRBV4-3 and TRBJ1-4, with D uncertain. CDR3 length: 16 residues. Germline loops: CDR1 LGHNA, CDR2 YSLEER. V was clipped by 0 bases and J by 3 bases, with 11 bases between them. The CDR3 region is CASSQDPGGANEKLFF. CDR3 DNA: TGCGCCAGCAGCCAAGATCCTGGCGGTGCTAATGAAAAACTGTTTTTT.

V usage is TRBV30 and J usage is TRBJ2-1; D remains ambiguous. This CDR3 comprises 17 residues. V lost 0 bases and J lost 0, with 15 bases in between. CDR1 is GTSNPN, CDR2 SVGIG, per germline (reference sequence). In nucleotides, the CDR3 is TGTGCCTGGAGTGTAGGAGCAGCGACCCACTCCTACAATGAGCAGTTCTTC. Encoded protein: CAWSVGAATHSYNEQFF. The complete variable domain, with remaining parts taken from reference TRBV30 and TRBJ2-1, reads SQTIHQWPATLVQPVGSPLSLECTVEGTSNPNLYWYRQAAGRGLQLLFYSVGIGQISSEVPQNLSASRPQDRQFILSSKKLLLSDSGFYLCAWSVGAATHSYNEQFFGPGTRLTVL.

This chain joins TRBV6-6 and TRBJ2-7, with a possible D match to TRBD1 (5 bases). Germline loops: CDR1 MNHNY, CDR2 SVGAGI (reference sequence). V lost 7 bases and J lost 4, with 20 bases in between. CDR3 length equals 15 residues. The CDR3 DNA reads TGTGCCAGCACCACAGGACAACCAAACGCGTACGAGCAGTACTTC. The encoded protein is CASTTGQPNAYEQYF.

V and J are TRBV2 and TRBJ1-5, with 7 positions matching TRBD1. CDR1 and CDR2 from the germline V gene are SNHLY and FYNNEI. The CDR3 is 13 amino acids. The V gene end was trimmed by 7 bases and the J gene end by 6 bases; junction bases not matched to a gene: 6. CDR3 DNA sequence: TGTGCCAGCAAACGACAGGGAGGTCAGCCCCAGCATTTT. Amino acids: CASKRQGGQPQHF. Complete variable domain (other parts from reference TRBV2 and TRBJ1-5): EPEVTQTPSHQVTQMGQEVILRCVPISNHLYFYWYRQILGQKVEFLVSFYNNEISEKSEIFDDQFSVERPDGSNFTLKIRSTKLEDSAMYFCASKRQGGQPQHFGDGTRLSIL.

In this sample, this clone turned up a few times. This sequence joins TRBV7-2 and TRBJ2-5; 8 bases map to TRBD1. The CDR3 has 15 amino acids. Per the germline V gene, CDR1 is SGHTA and CDR2 is FQGNSA. Unmatched junction bases numbered 9, after V lost 4 bases and J lost 5 bases. The CDR3 spells CASSSGQGGRETQYF. The CDR3 nucleotides read TGTGCCAGCAGCTCAGGACAGGGCGGTAGGGAGACCCAGTACTTC.

The rearrangement joins TRBV7-8 to TRBJ1-1; TRBD1 aligns across 8 bases. V dropped 6 bases and J dropped 1; count of bases not matched to a gene: 7. Germline CDR1 is SGHVS and CDR2 is FQNEAQ. The CDR3 length is 15 residues. This chain's CDR3 is CASSTSGGSNTEAFF. DNA for the CDR3: TGTGCCAGCAGTACCTCAGGGGGCTCGAACACTGAAGCTTTCTTT.

The CDR3 DNA reads as TGTGCCAGTAGTATAGCGGGGGGAAGCACAGATACGCAGTATTTT. This sequence encodes CASSIAGGSTDTQYF. V is TRBV19 and J is TRBJ2-3, with 7 bases matching TRBD2. The CDR3 has 15 amino acids. With V trimmed by 1 base and J by 0 bases, 1 base remained unmatched. Germline V gene sequence: CDR1 LNHDA, CDR2 SQIVND (reference sequence).

A few counts support this clone. Germline and junction disagree at one end, which may indicate a read error. V gene TRBV7-9 combines with J gene TRBJ2-3; 12 bases are shared with TRBD2. The CDR3 runs to 15 residues. Germline CDR1 reads SEHNR; CDR2 reads FQNEAQ (reference sequence). The CDR3: CSSSLASGGADTQYF. The CDR3, as DNA: TGTTCCAGCAGCTTGGCTAGCGGGGGGGCAGATACGCAGTATTTT.

The chain recombines TRBV19 with TRBJ2-1; no definite D call. The germline V gene encodes CDR1 LNHDA and CDR2 SQIVND (reference sequence). Trimming took 2 bases from V and 9 from J, leaving 11 bases between them. This CDR3 has 13 amino acids. As DNA, the CDR3 is TGTGCCAGTAGTATAACTCCTTCGGGTGAGCAGTTCTTC. Encoded protein: CASSITPSGEQFF.

The genes are TRBV7-8 and TRBJ1-2, with D maybe TRBD1 (6 bases). Looked up from germline, CDR1 is SGHVS and CDR2 is FQNEAQ. V lost 1 base to trimming and J lost 2 bases, with 11 bases between them. This CDR3 comprises 15 residues. As DNA, the CDR3 is TGTGCCAGCAGCTTAGAGATTGACAGGAACTATGGCTACACCTTC. Amino acids: CASSLEIDRNYGYTF.

V gene TRBV27 combines with J gene TRBJ2-7; D not resolved. In germline, CDR1 is MNHEY, CDR2 SMNVEV (reference sequence). Between the trimmed V and J ends, which lost 5 bases and 7 bases, there was a span of 15 bases. The CDR3 extends over 13 amino acids. Written as DNA, the CDR3 is TGTGCCAGCAGTCCCAAACAGACAAAGGAGCAGTACTTC. This encodes CASSPKQTKEQYF.

This chain links TRBV10-3 with TRBJ2-7; no firm D call. The CDR3 loop spans 13 amino acids. CDR1 ENHRY and CDR2 SYGVKD come from the germline V gene. V was cut by 3 bases and J by 9 bases, with 15 bases left in between. The CDR3 loop is CAISESQSSGQYF. The CDR3 bases are TGTGCCATCAGTGAAAGCCAATCCTCTGGGCAGTACTTC.

The gene calls are TRBV30 and TRBJ1-2; a weak D match, TRBD1 (5 bases). The ends were cut back, 2 bases at V and 5 bases at J, with 12 bases in the middle. The germline V gene encodes CDR1 GTSNPN and CDR2 SVGIG (reference sequence). This CDR3 spans 13 amino acids. This chain's CDR3 is CAWSLPRTYGYTF. The CDR3 DNA reads as TGTGCCTGGAGTCTCCCCCGGACATATGGCTACACCTTC. Together with reference TRBV30 and TRBJ1-2, the CDR3 gives the full variable domain: SQTIHQWPATLVQPVGSPLSLECTVEGTSNPNLYWYRQAAGRGLQLLFYSVGIGQISSEVPQNLSASRPQDRQFILSSKKLLLSDSGFYLCAWSLPRTYGYTFGSGTRLTVV.

This clone turned up a few times. Other nucleotide sequences in the sample specify the same CDR3. This rearrangement joins TRBV19 to TRBJ1-5; D is possibly TRBD1 (6 bases). Germline V lookup: CDR1 LNHDA, CDR2 SQIVND (reference sequence). The CDR3 covers 14 residues. The V end lost 0 bases, the J end lost 6 bases, and 9 bases lay between the germline ends. In DNA form, the CDR3 reads TGTGCCAGTAGTATAGACTTACAGGGTCAGCCCCAGCATTTT. This translates into CASSIDLQGQPQHF.